The 30 T cell receptor beta chains given below trace back to one sample, sequenced in a study of monozygotic twins with inflammatory bowel disease. TCRdb re-analyzed the 5' RACE reads; it lists each CDR3 protein once, without DNA. This sample's clone table lists about 160,000 distinct CDR3 sequences. Sample: blood. These receptors all stem from a human donor with ulcerative colitis or Crohn's disease, or a healthy co-twin of an affected twin (not recorded which).

J is TRBJ1-1 and V is TRBV7-2. Germline V gives CDR1 SGHTA, CDR2 FQGNSA. The CDR3 covers 14 residues. The CDR3 region is CASSLAQSGTEAFF.

The J gene is TRBJ2-3, the V gene TRBV4-2; the D gene TCRdb calls, TRBD2, cannot be checked with no DNA. Germline values: CDR1 LGHNA, CDR2 YNFKEQ. This CDR3 is built from 15 residues. The chain's CDR3 is CASSHRAEDTDTQYF.

V gene TRBV4-2 combines with J gene TRBJ2-1. CDR3 length equals 17 residues. Germline V lookup: CDR1 LGHNA, CDR2 YNFKEQ. This CDR3 reads CASSAYFQSGTYNEQFF.

This chain joins TRBV20-1 and TRBJ1-5; the D gene TCRdb calls, TRBD1, cannot be checked with no DNA. Germline V gives CDR1 DFQATT, CDR2 SNEGSKA (reference sequence). This CDR3 comprises 15 residues. The CDR3 reads CSAITGGYSNQPQHF.

V and J are TRBV7-2 and TRBJ1-1; TCRdb's D call of TRBD1 is untestable without DNA. Germline V gene sequence: CDR1 SGHTA, CDR2 FQGNSA. The CDR3 is 15 residues long. This CDR3 reads CASSREGGLNTEAFF. The full variable domain, completed using reference TRBV7-2 and TRBJ1-1, is GAGVSQSPSNKVTEKGKDVELRCDPISGHTALYWYRQSLGQGLEFLIYFQGNSAPDKSGLPSDRFSAERTGGSVSTLTIQRTQQEDSAVYLCASSREGGLNTEAFFGQGTRLTVV.

The chain combines TRBV5-1 with TRBJ2-7; TCRdb indicates TRBD1, and absent DNA this call remains unverified. CDR3 length equals 15 residues. CDR1 SGHRS and CDR2 YFSETQ come from the germline V gene. The CDR3 protein is CASSLRTGLSYEQYF.

CDR3: CASSPYNQANEQYF. V is TRBV18 and J is TRBJ2-7. CDR3 length: 14 amino acids. Germline lookup yields CDR1 KGHSH and CDR2 LQKENI.

The chain has TRBV7-9 and TRBJ1-6. The CDR3 spans 13 residues. CDR1 and CDR2 (germline): SEHNR, FQNEAQ (reference sequence). CDR3 protein: CASSLDRESPLHF.

The chain has TRBV5-1 and TRBJ2-5; absent DNA, TCRdb's TRBD2 call cannot be checked. The CDR3 consists of 13 residues. Germline loops: CDR1 SGHRS, CDR2 YFSETQ. CDR3 in amino acids: CASSFLGGESQYF.

This sequence joins TRBV5-5 and TRBJ1-2. CDR3 length equals 14 residues. CDR1 is SGHKS, CDR2 YYEKEE, per germline (reference sequence). The CDR3 is CASSFGVNESGYTF.

The genes are TRBV9 and TRBJ2-3; TCRdb gives TRBD2 as the D gene, but with no DNA this cannot be confirmed. Germline-derived CDR1 and CDR2 are SGDLS and YYNGEE. The CDR3 length is 15 residues. The CDR3 region is CASSFDPSGADTQYF. Variable domain in full (rest from reference TRBV9 and TRBJ2-3): DSGVTQTPKHLITATGQRVTLRCSPRSGDLSVYWYQQSLDQGLQFLIQYYNGEERAKGNILERFSAQQFPDLHSELNLSSLELGDSALYFCASSFDPSGADTQYFGPGTRLTVL.

The chain recombines TRBV7-9 with TRBJ2-7. Germline lookup yields CDR1 SEHNR and CDR2 FQNEAQ (reference sequence). The CDR3 loop spans 11 amino acids. Here the CDR3 reads CASSVGYEQYF.

The rearrangement links TRBV18 to TRBJ1-6. The CDR3 is made up of 13 amino acids. The germline V gene encodes CDR1 KGHSH and CDR2 LQKENI. CDR3 residues: CASSPLRNSPLHF.

The chain is built from TRBV5-1 and TRBJ1-1. The CDR3 is 13 amino acids. Germline lookup yields CDR1 SGHRS and CDR2 YFSETQ. The CDR3 loop is CASSPDVGTEAFF. Full variable domain (remainder filled in from reference TRBV5-1 and TRBJ1-1): KAGVTQTPRYLIKTRGQQVTLSCSPISGHRSVSWYQQTPGQGLQFLFEYFSETQRNKGNFPGRFSGRQFSNSRSEMNVSTLELGDSALYLCASSPDVGTEAFFGQGTRLTVV.

The J gene is TRBJ1-6, the V gene TRBV12-3 or TRBV12-4. The CDR3 loop spans 13 amino acids. This CDR3 is CASSLNRNSPLHF.

This rearrangement joins TRBV25-1 to TRBJ2-1; TCRdb designates TRBD2, a call that cannot be tested without DNA. Per the germline V gene, CDR1 is MGHDK and CDR2 is SYGVNS. The CDR3 covers 15 residues. CDR3 region: CASSDLPEGYNEQFF.

The J gene is TRBJ2-1, the V gene TRBV4-3; the D gene TCRdb calls, TRBD2, cannot be checked with no DNA. CDR3 length: 15 amino acids. Per germline, CDR1 LGHNA and CDR2 YSLEER. CDR3 sequence reads: CASSQASGLYNEQFF.

This rearrangement joins TRBV7-9 to TRBJ1-2; TCRdb returns TRBD1, unconfirmable since there is no DNA. Germline CDR1 and CDR2: SEHNR and FQNEAQ (reference sequence). The CDR3 contains 15 residues. The CDR3 here is CASSLDRGFGYGYTF.

The chain recombines TRBV11-2 with TRBJ2-3; the D call from TCRdb, TRBD2, cannot be confirmed without DNA. This CDR3 is built from 18 residues. The germline gives CDR1 SGHAT, CDR2 FQNNGV. CDR3: CASSLHPPAGAATDTQYF.

The J gene is TRBJ2-1, the V gene TRBV25-1; TCRdb proposes TRBD2, but this gene call is untestable without DNA. This CDR3 region has 17 residues. Per germline, CDR1 MGHDK and CDR2 SYGVNS. CDR3 in amino acids: CASSPPSGTIPYNEQFF.

The J gene is TRBJ2-7, the V gene TRBV10-3. The CDR3 has 12 residues. Germline V gene data show CDR1 as ENHRY and CDR2 as SYGVKD. This chain's CDR3 is CAISPSLDEQYF.

The genes are TRBV27 and TRBJ2-2; TCRdb indicates TRBD1, and absent DNA this call remains unverified. The CDR3 contains 15 residues. CDR1 MNHEY and CDR2 SMNVEV come from the germline V gene (reference sequence). The CDR3 sequence is CASSGRLMNTGELFF.

The chain links TRBV12-3 or TRBV12-4 to TRBJ2-2; the TRBD2 assignment by TCRdb is unverifiable without DNA. This CDR3 spans 20 amino acids. This chain's CDR3 is CASSSTRLAGDLANTGELFF.

The CDR3: CASSLGGGGSNEQFF. V usage is TRBV5-1 and J usage is TRBJ2-1; there is no DNA to check the TCRdb D call of TRBD2. This CDR3 contains 15 residues. Per germline, CDR1 SGHRS and CDR2 YFSETQ. Looking up the rest from reference TRBV5-1 and TRBJ2-1 gives the full variable domain: KAGVTQTPRYLIKTRGQQVTLSCSPISGHRSVSWYQQTPGQGLQFLFEYFSETQRNKGNFPGRFSGRQFSNSRSEMNVSTLELGDSALYLCASSLGGGGSNEQFFGPGTRLTVL.

CDR3: CASSFSGGADYGYTF. The chain couples TRBV5-4 to TRBJ1-2; absent DNA, TCRdb's TRBD1 call cannot be checked. Germline CDR1 reads SGHNT; CDR2 reads YYREEE (reference sequence). The CDR3 extends over 15 amino acids.

This chain links TRBV6-1 with TRBJ2-1; lacking DNA, the TRBD2 call made by TCRdb goes unchecked. Looked up from germline, CDR1 is MNHNS and CDR2 is SASEGT. The CDR3 runs 15 residues. CDR3 sequence: CASSEGGGGRFEQFF.

The chain is built from TRBV18 and TRBJ1-4. The germline CDR1 and CDR2 sequences are KGHSH and LQKENI. The CDR3 totals 16 residues. The chain's CDR3 is CASSPNSVATNEKLFF. Variable domain in full (rest from reference TRBV18 and TRBJ1-4): NAGVMQNPRHLVRRRGQEARLRCSPMKGHSHVYWYRQLPEEGLKFMVYLQKENIIDESGMPKERFSAEFPKEGPSILRIQQVVRGDSAAYFCASSPNSVATNEKLFFGSGTQLSVL.

The J gene is TRBJ2-5, the V gene TRBV7-2. CDR3 size: 14 residues. Germline V CDR1 and CDR2: SGHTA, FQGNSA. CDR3: CASSLFLVGETQYF. Using reference TRBV7-2 and TRBJ2-5 for the parts outside the CDR3, the full variable domain is GAGVSQSPSNKVTEKGKDVELRCDPISGHTALYWYRQSLGQGLEFLIYFQGNSAPDKSGLPSDRFSAERTGGSVSTLTIQRTQQEDSAVYLCASSLFLVGETQYFGPGTRLLVL.

The gene calls are TRBV28 and TRBJ2-3; TCRdb picks TRBD2, but there is no DNA to check that call. The V gene's germline CDR1 is MDHEN and CDR2 SYDVKM. The CDR3 sequence is 16 residues long. This CDR3 reads CASSPTSGGATDTQYF.

The chain links TRBV7-9 to TRBJ2-2; without DNA, the TCRdb call of TRBD2 cannot be checked. This CDR3 is 15 amino acids long. Germline V lookup: CDR1 SEHNR, CDR2 FQNEAQ (reference sequence). CDR3: CASSIRTSNTGELFF.